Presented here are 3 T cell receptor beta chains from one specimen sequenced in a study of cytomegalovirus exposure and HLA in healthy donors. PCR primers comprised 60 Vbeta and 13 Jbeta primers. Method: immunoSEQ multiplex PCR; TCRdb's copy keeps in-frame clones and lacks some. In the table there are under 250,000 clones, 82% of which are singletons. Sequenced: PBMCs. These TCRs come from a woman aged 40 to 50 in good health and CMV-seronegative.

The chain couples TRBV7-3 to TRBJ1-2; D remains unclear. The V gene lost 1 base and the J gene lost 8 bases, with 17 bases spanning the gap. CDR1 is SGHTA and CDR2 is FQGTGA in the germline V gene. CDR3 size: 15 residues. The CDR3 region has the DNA TGTGCCAGCAGCTTAAAGGGCGCGTCCGCGGGGGGCTACACCTTC. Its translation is CASSLKGASAGGYTF. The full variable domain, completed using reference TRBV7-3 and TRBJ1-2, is GAGVSQTPSNKVTEKGKYVELRCDPISGHTALYWYRQSLGQGPEFLIYFQGTGAADDSGLPNDRFFAVRPEGSVSTLKIQRTERGDSAVYLCASSLKGASAGGYTFGSGTRLTVV.

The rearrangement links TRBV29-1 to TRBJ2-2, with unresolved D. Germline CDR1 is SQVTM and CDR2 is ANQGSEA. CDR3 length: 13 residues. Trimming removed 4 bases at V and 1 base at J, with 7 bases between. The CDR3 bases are TGCAGCGTTGCCCTCGGGAACACCGGGGAGCTGTTTTTT. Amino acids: CSVALGNTGELFF.

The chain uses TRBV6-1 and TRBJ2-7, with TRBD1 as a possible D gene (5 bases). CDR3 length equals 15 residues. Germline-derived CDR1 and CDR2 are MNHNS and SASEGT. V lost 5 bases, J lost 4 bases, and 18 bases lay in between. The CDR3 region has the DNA TGTGCCAGCAGTCTAACTACAGGAGCATCGTACGAGCAGTACTTC. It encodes CASSLTTGASYEQYF.